The rows below give T cell receptor beta chains drawn from one sample of a study of T cells expressing NK-cell markers. TCRdb reprocessed the 5' RACE reads and keeps a single row for each CDR3 protein, giving no DNA. This listing includes some 280,000 distinct CDR3 sequences. Sequencing used blood T cells: a sorted CD56 or NKG2C T cell subset, CD4+ or CD8+ T cells, or bulk PBMC T cells (not recorded which). These receptors came from a man between 18 and 29 years old in good health. The CDR3 runs from the conserved cysteine through the conserved F or W. The order of the fields is CDR3 length, J gene, V gene, CDR3 protein.

>14|TRBJ1-5|TRBV4-2
CASSPTITLWPQHF
>18|TRBJ1-2|TRBV13
CASSRRLTGTAKFYGYTF
>12|TRBJ1-5|TRBV20-1
CSASTGNQPQHF
>15|TRBJ1-1|TRBV30
CAWSVWAIKKSEAFF
>13|TRBJ2-7|TRBV28
CAGADSVRYEQYF
>15|TRBJ2-1|TRBV6-1
CASRRIAGGPGEQFF
>15|TRBJ2-5|TRBV24-1
CATSDLGGLQETQYF
>14|TRBJ2-2|TRBV19
CASRTTGIDGELFF
>11|TRBJ2-5|TRBV11-3
CASSSGLAQYF
>16|TRBJ2-1|TRBV11-1
CASSLGSSGRFNEQFF
>17|TRBJ2-1|TRBV7-2
CASSLAPAGASQGEQFF
>13|TRBJ2-1|TRBV7-2
CASRTDGFGEQFF
>11|TRBJ1-2|TRBV6-5
CASRNRDGYTF
>15|TRBJ2-2|TRBV9
CASSVVGTETGELFF
>15|TRBJ2-1|TRBV2
CASSLSRGSNNEQFF
>16|TRBJ2-2|TRBV7-6
CASSLRGLANTGELFF
>17|TRBJ2-4|TRBV5-6
CASTTIRAGGVKKIQYF
>14|TRBJ2-7|TRBV18
CASSLWTGAYEQYF
>14|TRBJ2-7|TRBV28
CASSPFGTTVEQYF
>17|TRBJ2-2|TRBV6-5
CASSYVGGGPNTGELFF
>16|TRBJ2-2|TRBV12-3/TRBV12-4
CASSLQTGGITGELFF
>16|TRBJ2-7|TRBV7-2
CASSLAGWGGTYEQYF
>13|TRBJ1-4|TRBV6-1
CASKGWLAEKLFF
>13|TRBJ1-5|TRBV20-1
CSARGGAGQPQHF
>13|TRBJ2-1|TRBV11-2
CASSPETVNEQFF
>14|TRBJ2-5|TRBV12-3/TRBV12-4
CASRPRDRGETQYF
>14|TRBJ1-2|TRBV29-1
CSVGGQVLDYGYTF
>13|TRBJ1-1|TRBV7-2
CASSVTGQRRAFF
>16|TRBJ1-5|TRBV2
CASSGPAGSPGQPQHF
>14|TRBJ2-7|TRBV10-3
CAISTGQGAREQYF
>15|TRBJ1-5|TRBV30
CAWSPPFPGSQPQHF
>14|TRBJ1-4|TRBV6-2/TRBV6-3
CASSYGSTNEKLFF
>17|TRBJ1-1|TRBV5-1
CASSLLGRVSIDTEAFF
>14|TRBJ2-7|TRBV5-5
CASRPTSGTYEQYF
>15|TRBJ2-1|TRBV7-6
CASSLGQGPLVFGFF
>15|TRBJ2-4|TRBV19
CASSIQGAKGNIQYF
>13|TRBJ2-5|TRBV20-1
CSAFTGDGETQYF
>11|TRBJ1-2|TRBV20-1
CSARGQYGYTF
>14|TRBJ2-2|TRBV20-1
CSARVSGNIGELFF
>17|TRBJ2-3|TRBV12-3/TRBV12-4
CASSLVTSGRSGDTQYF
>15|TRBJ2-1|TRBV29-1
CSVAPSGDSYNEQFF
>14|TRBJ2-7|TRBV28
CASSSGLPTYEQYF
>15|TRBJ2-6|TRBV28
CASSFQVSGANVLTF
>13|TRBJ2-1|TRBV6-5
CASSLLGRNEQFF
>15|TRBJ1-4|TRBV4-2
CASSQEDQGDEKLFF
>15|TRBJ2-1|TRBV12-3/TRBV12-4
CASSLGEGRRNEQFF
>19|TRBJ2-1|TRBV11-2
CASSSRLAGGPSSYNEQFF
>14|TRBJ2-3|TRBV5-4
CASKRATSTDTQYF
>17|TRBJ1-1|TRBV18
CASSPSGTGGRRGGAFF
>13|TRBJ2-5|TRBV20-1
CSAQTSDTETQYF